This note documents a single TCR beta chain sequence. The data derive from a study of CD8 T cells in Susac syndrome. TCR beta from blood CD8+ and CD4+ T cells was sequenced. The CD8+ and CD4+ T cells were isolated magnetically using a negative isolation approach, whereas the TEMRA cells were enriched by FACS. V was pared by 0 bases and J by 3 bases, with 11 bases between. CDR1 and CDR2 from the germline V gene are SGHRS and YFSETQ. The CDR3 extends over 15 amino acids. Random hexamers were used to reverse transcribe the RNA input (roughly 0.5 to 1 ug). The authors amplified TCR beta CDR3 across 54 Vbeta and 13 Jbeta using immunoSEQ multiplex PCR. MiXCR, applied by TCRdb to the immunoSEQ multiplex PCR reads, yields one record per CDR3 protein. Of around 200,000 distinct CDR3 sequences listed, around 95% are singletons.

The chain uses TRBV5-1 and TRBJ2-3; tentatively, D is TRBD2 (5 bases). The sample consisted of CD4+ T cells from PBMCs. The source of this sequence is a human donor with multiple sclerosis. The chain's CDR3 is CASSLASRRTDTQYF. The CDR3 coding sequence is TGCGCCAGCAGCTTGGCTAGCCGCAGAACAGATACGCAGTATTTT.